These 7 T cell receptor beta chains were all obtained from the same sample, sequenced in a study of blood T cell repertoires in COVID-19 (dated by TCRdb to about 2020). Library method: the immunoSEQ multiplex PCR assay. TCRdb limited this immuneACCESS table to in-frame rearrangements with V and J called. A share of clones is missing; checked studies link under half to unresolved V genes, and the rest is unexplained. Recorded for this sample are some 57,000 clones; nearly 90% of them occurred a single time. The ten largest clonotypes hold 1.6% of the sample. The sequencing input was peripheral blood. These receptors were collected from a man aged 55-75 years with acute or convalescent COVID-19.

The chain couples TRBV4-2 to TRBJ2-2; TRBD2 matches at 10 bases. Losses at the gene ends were 0 bases for V and 1 base for J; bases not matched to a gene: 5. The CDR3 extends over 18 amino acids. Germline V gives CDR1 LGHNA, CDR2 YNFKEQ. CDR3 nucleotide sequence: TGTGCCAGCAGCCAAGATGGGCGACTAGCGGGGAACACCGGGGAGCTGTTTTTT. Amino acids: CASSQDGRLAGNTGELFF.

The chain links TRBV2 to TRBJ1-3, with no clear D. The germline gives CDR1 SNHLY, CDR2 FYNNEI. The CDR3 totals 16 residues. Trimming took off 5 bases at V and 1 base at J, with 15 bases between the two ends. CDR3 amino acids: CASSLISAGSGNTIYF. The CDR3 bases are TGTGCCAGCAGTTTAATTTCGGCGGGGTCTGGAAACACCATATATTTT.

This chain links TRBV6-4 with TRBJ1-1, with TRBD1 as a possible D gene (5 bases). Trimming left V 5 bases short and J 3 bases short, with 13 bases between. This CDR3 has 14 amino acids. Looked up from germline, CDR1 is MRHNA and CDR2 is SNTAGT. The CDR3 sequence is CASSYLEGDTEAFF. The CDR3 nucleotides read TGTGCCAGCAGTTACCTAGAAGGGGACACTGAAGCTTTCTTT.

V is TRBV19 and J is TRBJ2-7; 9 positions match TRBD1. Germline assignment: CDR1 LNHDA and CDR2 SQIVND (reference sequence). The CDR3 runs 14 residues. The V gene end was trimmed by 6 bases and the J gene end by 5 bases; junction bases not matched to a gene: 8. CDR3 bases: TGTGCCAGTAGCACCGGGACAGGGATCGACGAGCAGTACTTC. It codes for CASSTGTGIDEQYF.

This clone has only a few counts. The genes are TRBV5-5 and TRBJ1-2; D might be TRBD1 (5 bases). Germline-derived CDR1 and CDR2 are SGHKS and YYEKEE (reference sequence). V lost 2 bases, J lost 5 bases, and 7 bases lay in between. The CDR3 is 12 residues long. CDR3 region: CASSLGVYGYTF. CDR3 DNA sequence: TGTGCCAGCAGCTTAGGGGTTTATGGCTACACCTTC. The whole variable domain, remainder taken from reference TRBV5-5 and TRBJ1-2, is DAGVTQSPTHLIKTRGQQVTLRCSPISGHKSVSWYQQVLGQGPQFIFQYYEKEERGRGNFPDRFSARQFPNYSSELNVNALLLGDSALYLCASSLGVYGYTFGSGTRLTVV.

The V and J genes are TRBV5-1 and TRBJ1-1; 9 bases agree with TRBD1. CDR1 and CDR2 (germline): SGHRS, YFSETQ. The CDR3 totals 13 residues. V was clipped by 3 bases and J by 4 bases; unmatched bases: 1. The chain's CDR3 is CASSSTGGTEAFF. In DNA form, the CDR3 reads TGCGCCAGCAGCTCGACAGGGGGCACTGAAGCTTTCTTT. The entire variable domain, with the rest obtained from reference TRBV5-1 and TRBJ1-1, is as follows: KAGVTQTPRYLIKTRGQQVTLSCSPISGHRSVSWYQQTPGQGLQFLFEYFSETQRNKGNFPGRFSGRQFSNSRSEMNVSTLELGDSALYLCASSSTGGTEAFFGQGTRLTVV.

The chain has TRBV9 and TRBJ2-3; 10 nucleotides agree with TRBD2. The V gene's germline CDR1 is SGDLS and CDR2 YYNGEE. V trimming: 3 bases; J trimming: 6 bases; junction bases outside the gene matches: 7. The CDR3 sequence is 15 residues long. CDR3 DNA: TGTGCCAGCAGCGCCACTAGCGGGGTGGGGGATACGCAGTATTTT. The encoded protein is CASSATSGVGDTQYF. Full variable domain (rest looked up from reference TRBV9 and TRBJ2-3): DSGVTQTPKHLITATGQRVTLRCSPRSGDLSVYWYQQSLDQGLQFLIQYYNGEERAKGNILERFSAQQFPDLHSELNLSSLELGDSALYFCASSATSGVGDTQYFGPGTRLTVL.